The text below deals with one T cell receptor beta chain. Its target is unknown. Assay used: immunoSEQ multiplex PCR; TCRdb lists only in-frame clones, some missing. This sample has hundreds of thousands of clones, with approximately 97% found just once. Unmatched junction bases numbered 2, after V lost 8 bases and J lost 2 bases. The germline CDR1 and CDR2 sequences are MDHEN and SYDVKM. CDR3 length: 13 amino acids. This entry is derived from a study of shared clonotypes between healthy human individuals. Study-level points and caveats: Richness estimates generally favored naive over memory subsets.

Negatively enriched CD4+ T cells were divided by CD45RA into naive and memory. Sequencing was done on a sample of naive CD4+ T cells sorted from blood. Subset given: CD45RA+ positively selected. The sequence derives from a woman aged 25 to 39 in good health. The chain is built from TRBV28 and TRBJ2-3, with TRBD1 matching over 9 bases. CDR3 amino acids: CASWDRVTDTQYF. CDR3 DNA: TGTGCCAGCTGGGACAGGGTCACAGATACGCAGTATTTT.